These 18 T cell receptor beta chains share one sample of origin, sequenced in a study of blood T cells in healthy people across ages. A sample-barcoded 5' primer and a J-beta primer mix were used in a second PCR of about 7 to 11 cycles. TCRdb re-derived calls from the 5' RACE reads in MiXCR, one entry per CDR3 protein. The sample shows hundreds of thousands of distinct CDR3 sequences, less than 25% of them seen only once. These data are also associated with another study on T cells of mothers and their children.

The sequencing input was blood. The receptor set was obtained from a boy younger than 18 in good health.

The rearrangement joins TRBV20-1 to TRBJ2-7; D may correspond to TRBD1 or TRBD2 (7 bases each). The V and J ends lost 2 bases and 3 bases respectively, with 20 bases between them. This CDR3 is 16 amino acids long. Germline loops: CDR1 DFQATT, CDR2 SNEGSKA (reference sequence). The CDR3 DNA reads as TGCAGTGCTAGATCCGGCGCAGGGGGGGGGTTCTACGAGCAGTACTTC. This translates into CSARSGAGGGFYEQYF.

This chain uses TRBV24-1 with TRBJ1-1; the match to TRBD1 covers 9 bases. V gave up 4 bases and J gave up 4 bases; unmatched junction bases: 0. CDR1 is KGHDR, CDR2 SFDVKD, per germline. This CDR3 comprises 13 residues. CDR3 sequence: CATSETGGTEAFF. The CDR3 DNA sequence: TGTGCCACCAGTGAGACAGGGGGCACTGAAGCTTTCTTT.

In this sample, this clonotype turned up a few times. The J gene is TRBJ2-2, the V gene TRBV28, with TRBD2 matching over 8 bases. After removal of 6 bases from V and 7 bases from J, the junction contained 7 bases not matched to a gene. The germline V gene has CDR1 MDHEN and CDR2 SYDVKM. There are 14 residues in the CDR3. In DNA, the CDR3 is TGTGCCAGCAGCCAAGCGGGAGCTGGCGGGGAGCTGTTTTTT. Amino acids: CASSQAGAGGELFF.

This clonotype was observed a handful of times. Here the CDR3 reads CSARDSGALTSTDTQYF. CDR3 sequence (DNA): TGCAGTGCTAGAGATTCAGGGGCGCTCACTAGCACAGATACGCAGTATTTT. V is TRBV20-1 and J is TRBJ2-3, with D maybe TRBD1 (6 bases). V dropped 0 bases and J dropped 0 bases, with 16 bases sitting between them. The CDR3 is 17 amino acids. CDR1 and CDR2 from the germline V gene are DFQATT and SNEGSKA (reference sequence).

In its sample, this clonotype was seen many times. The genes are TRBV20-1 and TRBJ2-7; 10 bases map to TRBD1. The germline CDR1 and CDR2 sequences are DFQATT and SNEGSKA (reference sequence). V was pared by 0 bases and J by 7 bases, with 12 bases of the junction left unmatched. The CDR3 length is 16 residues. The CDR3 DNA reads as TGCAGTGCTAGAGATGGGGACAGGGGAGAGGCCCAGGAGCAGTACTTC. Its protein product is CSARDGDRGEAQEQYF.

This sequence joins TRBV6-2 or TRBV6-3 and TRBJ2-7; tentatively, D is TRBD1 (6 bases). This CDR3 is 14 amino acids long. The germline V gene has CDR1 MNHEY and CDR2 SVGEGT. V was shortened by 5 bases and J by 1 base, with 12 bases between the two germline ends. The DNA for the CDR3 is TGTGCCAGCAGTGGGCAGGGGATGTCCTACGAGCAGTACTTC. This encodes CASSGQGMSYEQYF.

This chain uses TRBV20-1 with TRBJ2-3; tentative D call: TRBD2 (5 bases). With 0 bases removed from V and 8 bases from J, the gap between germline ends came to 15 bases. The CDR3 length is 14 residues. CDR1 is DFQATT and CDR2 is SNEGSKA in the germline V gene (reference sequence). As DNA, the CDR3 is TGCAGTGCTAGAGATACCTCGGGTGAGGGTACGCAGTATTTT. It specifies CSARDTSGEGTQYF.

A note on this clonotype: Its ends do not fully match the called genes, so a read error is possible. The chain carries TRBV29-1 and TRBJ2-1, with D possibly TRBD2 on 5 matching bases. Gene TRBJ2-7 matches the end of the DNA better, so the J call may be wrong. Per germline, CDR1 SQVTM and CDR2 ANQGSEA. CDR3 length: 13 amino acids. CDR3 amino acids: CSVVSVSSCEQYF. Written as DNA, the CDR3 is TGCAGCGTTGTTAGCGTAAGCTCCTGCGAGCAGTACTTC.

Comments on this clonotype: At one end, the junction sequence differs from germline, possibly due to a read error. CDR3 in amino acids: CASSQDISSDNEQFF. CDR3 DNA sequence: TGCGCCAGCAGCCAAGATATCAGCAGCGACAATGAACAGTTCTTC. The J gene is TRBJ2-1, the V gene TRBV4-3; D is uncertain. This CDR3 has 15 residues. Germline-derived CDR1 and CDR2 are LGHNA and YSLEER.

In DNA, the CDR3 is TGCAGCGTTCCACACGATGGCTACACCTTC. It specifies CSVPHDGYTF. V gene TRBV29-1 combines with J gene TRBJ1-2; D ambiguous. The CDR3 is made up of 10 amino acids. Deletions cut 5 bases from V and 6 bases from J, with 7 bases between. Germline V gene sequence: CDR1 SQVTM, CDR2 ANQGSEA.

This clonotype has only a few counts. V gene TRBV2 combines with J gene TRBJ2-4; 10 bases match TRBD1. The ends lost 11 bases at V and 2 bases at J; junction bases unmatched: 6. The CDR3 spans 14 residues. Germline CDR1 is SNHLY and CDR2 is FYNNEI. CDR3: CAGGQGGSKNIQYF. The DNA of the CDR3 is TGTGCCGGCGGACAGGGGGGGTCCAAAAACATTCAGTACTTC.

The chain uses TRBV7-9 and TRBJ2-6, with D possibly matching TRBD1 (6 bases). The CDR3 contains 19 residues. CDR1 and CDR2 (germline): SEHNR, FQNEAQ (reference sequence). V lost 4 bases, J lost 0 bases, and 19 bases lay in between. The CDR3 spells CASSSYGRGLFSGANVLTF. CDR3 DNA sequence: TGTGCCAGCAGCTCCTATGGCAGGGGCCTATTCTCTGGGGCCAACGTCCTGACTTTC.

This clonotype was seen more than once but under ten times. Sequence at one end of the junction differs from germline and may be a read error. The chain combines TRBV20-1 with TRBJ2-7, with TRBD2 matching 8 bases. CDR3 length equals 14 residues. Per germline, CDR1 DFQATT and CDR2 SNEGSKA (reference sequence). CDR3 region: CSARAPAGVDEQYF. The CDR3 DNA is TGCAGTGCCAGAGCCCCAGCGGGAGTTGACGAGCAGTACTTC.

This chain uses TRBV27 with TRBJ1-2; 9 nucleotides agree with TRBD1. The germline V gene encodes CDR1 MNHEY and CDR2 SMNVEV (reference sequence). The CDR3 runs 13 residues. Unmatched junction bases numbered 4, after V lost 8 bases and J lost 3 bases. The CDR3, as DNA: TGTGCCAGCTCTGACAGGGGGGACTATGGCTACACCTTC. The encoded protein is CASSDRGDYGYTF.

This clonotype was counted a few times. The chain has TRBV28 and TRBJ2-7; D gene unclear. With 7 bases removed from V and 4 bases from J, the gap between germline ends came to 23 bases. Per germline, CDR1 MDHEN and CDR2 SYDVKM. The CDR3 sequence is 16 residues long. This chain's CDR3 is CASKREILRDLYEQYF. Here the CDR3 DNA reads TGTGCCAGCAAACGAGAGATCCTTCGAGACCTGTACGAGCAGTACTTC.

This clonotype was recorded a few times. The chain carries TRBV29-1 and TRBJ1-1; 7 nucleotides match TRBD1. J gave up 3 bases and V 5 bases, and 9 bases lay outside the gene matches. Germline CDR1 and CDR2: SQVTM and ANQGSEA. The CDR3 totals 14 residues. The CDR3 bases are TGCAGCGTTCACAGGGGTCAAACCTACACTGAAGCTTTCTTT. Amino acid sequence: CSVHRGQTYTEAFF.

The V gene is TRBV28, the J gene TRBJ2-3; D might be TRBD2 (5 bases). Between the trimmed V and J ends, which lost 2 bases and 13 bases, there was a span of 10 bases. The germline gives CDR1 MDHEN, CDR2 SYDVKM. The CDR3 loop spans 11 amino acids. DNA of the CDR3: TGTGCCAGCAGTTTAACCTGGGAGAAGTATTTT. It translates to CASSLTWEKYF. The full variable domain, in which reference TRBV28 and TRBJ2-3 provide the parts outside the CDR3, is DVKVTQSSRYLVKRTGEKVFLECVQDMDHENMFWYRQDPGLGLRLIYFSYDVKMKEKGDIPEGYSVSREKKERFSLILESASTNQTSMYLCASSLTWEKYFGPGTRLTVL.

J is TRBJ1-2 and V is TRBV27; maybe TRBD1 (5 bases). V lost 5 bases to trimming and J lost 4 bases, with 14 bases between them. The CDR3 length is 14 residues. Germline lookup yields CDR1 MNHEY and CDR2 SMNVEV (reference sequence). The CDR3 loop reads CASSPIGGGYGYTF. CDR3 in DNA: TGTGCCAGCAGTCCAATCGGGGGTGGCTATGGCTACACCTTC.